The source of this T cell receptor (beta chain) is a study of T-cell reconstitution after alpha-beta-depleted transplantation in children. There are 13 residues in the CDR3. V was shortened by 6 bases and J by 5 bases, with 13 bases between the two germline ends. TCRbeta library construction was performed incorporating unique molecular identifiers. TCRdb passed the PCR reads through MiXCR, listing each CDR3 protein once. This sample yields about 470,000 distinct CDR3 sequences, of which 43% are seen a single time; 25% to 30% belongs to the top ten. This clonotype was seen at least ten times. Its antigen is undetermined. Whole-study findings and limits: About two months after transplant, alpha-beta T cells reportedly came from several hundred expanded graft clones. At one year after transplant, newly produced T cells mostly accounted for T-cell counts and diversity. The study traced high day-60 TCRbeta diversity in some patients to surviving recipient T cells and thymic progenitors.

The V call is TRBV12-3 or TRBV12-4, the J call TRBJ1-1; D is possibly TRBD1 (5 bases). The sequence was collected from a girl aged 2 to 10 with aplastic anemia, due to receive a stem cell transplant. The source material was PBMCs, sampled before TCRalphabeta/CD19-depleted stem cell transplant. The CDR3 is CASRKGEWTEAFF. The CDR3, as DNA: TGTGCCAGCAGGAAAGGGGAGTGGACTGAAGCTTTCTTT.